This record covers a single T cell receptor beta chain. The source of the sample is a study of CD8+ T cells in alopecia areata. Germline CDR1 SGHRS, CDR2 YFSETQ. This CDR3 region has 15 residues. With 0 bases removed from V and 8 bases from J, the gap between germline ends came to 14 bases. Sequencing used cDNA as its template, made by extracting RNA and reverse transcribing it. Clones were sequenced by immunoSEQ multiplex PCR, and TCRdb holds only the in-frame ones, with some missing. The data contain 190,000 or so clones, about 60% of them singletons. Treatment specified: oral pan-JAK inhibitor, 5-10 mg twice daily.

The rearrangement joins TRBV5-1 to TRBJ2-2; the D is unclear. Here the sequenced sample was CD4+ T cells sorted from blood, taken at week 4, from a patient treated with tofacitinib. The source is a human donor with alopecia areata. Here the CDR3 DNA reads TGCGCCAGCAGCTTGGTTGCTGGGTTCGAGGGGGAGCTGTTTTTT. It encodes CASSLVAGFEGELFF.